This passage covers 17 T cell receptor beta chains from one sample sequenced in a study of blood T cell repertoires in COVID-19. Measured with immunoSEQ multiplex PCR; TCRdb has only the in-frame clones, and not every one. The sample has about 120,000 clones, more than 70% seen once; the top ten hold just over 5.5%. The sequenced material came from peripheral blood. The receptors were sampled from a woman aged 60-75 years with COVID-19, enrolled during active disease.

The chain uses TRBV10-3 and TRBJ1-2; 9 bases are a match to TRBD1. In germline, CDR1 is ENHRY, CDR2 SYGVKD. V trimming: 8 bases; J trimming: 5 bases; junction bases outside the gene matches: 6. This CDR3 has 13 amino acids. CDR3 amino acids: CAIDRGGPYGYTF. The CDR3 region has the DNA TGTGCCATCGACAGGGGGGGACCTTATGGCTACACCTTC.

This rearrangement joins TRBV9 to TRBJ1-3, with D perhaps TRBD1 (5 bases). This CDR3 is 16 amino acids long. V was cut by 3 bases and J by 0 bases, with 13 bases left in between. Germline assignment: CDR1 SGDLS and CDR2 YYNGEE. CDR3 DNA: TGTGCCAGCAGCGCCGGCGGGGGGACCTCTGGAAACACCATATATTTT. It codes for CASSAGGGTSGNTIYF.

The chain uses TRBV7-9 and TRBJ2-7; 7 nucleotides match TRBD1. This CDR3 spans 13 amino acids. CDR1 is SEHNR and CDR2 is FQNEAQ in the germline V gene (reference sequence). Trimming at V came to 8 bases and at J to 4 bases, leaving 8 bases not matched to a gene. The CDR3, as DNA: TGTGCCAGCGGCGGTCCAGGGGGTTACGAGCAGTACTTC. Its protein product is CASGGPGGYEQYF.

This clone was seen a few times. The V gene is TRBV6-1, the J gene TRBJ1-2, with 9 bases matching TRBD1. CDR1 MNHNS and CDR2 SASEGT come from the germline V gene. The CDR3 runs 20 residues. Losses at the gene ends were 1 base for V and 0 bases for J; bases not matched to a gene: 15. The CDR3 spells CASSEELWLGGTGSNYGYTF. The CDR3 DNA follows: TGTGCCAGCAGTGAAGAGTTATGGCTCGGCGGGACAGGGTCTAACTATGGCTACACCTTC.

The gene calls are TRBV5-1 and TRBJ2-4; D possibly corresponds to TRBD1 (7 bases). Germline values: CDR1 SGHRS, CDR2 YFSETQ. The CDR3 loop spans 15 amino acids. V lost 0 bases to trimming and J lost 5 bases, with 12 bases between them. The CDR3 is CASSLGQGGENIQYF. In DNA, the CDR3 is TGCGCCAGCAGCTTGGGGCAGGGGGGCGAAAACATTCAGTACTTC.

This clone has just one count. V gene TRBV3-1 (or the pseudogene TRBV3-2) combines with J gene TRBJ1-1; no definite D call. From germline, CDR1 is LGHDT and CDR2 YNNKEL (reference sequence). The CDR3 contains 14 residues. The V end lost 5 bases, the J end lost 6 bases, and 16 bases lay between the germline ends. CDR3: CASSTRSGYSEAFF. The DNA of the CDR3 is TGTGCCAGCAGCACCCGTTCGGGGTATTCTGAAGCTTTCTTT.

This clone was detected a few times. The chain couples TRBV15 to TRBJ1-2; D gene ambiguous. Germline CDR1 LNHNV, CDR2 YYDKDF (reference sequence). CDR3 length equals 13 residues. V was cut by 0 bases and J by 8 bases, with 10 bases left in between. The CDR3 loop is CATSRDLAGGYTF. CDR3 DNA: TGTGCCACCAGCAGAGATCTGGCGGGAGGCTACACCTTC. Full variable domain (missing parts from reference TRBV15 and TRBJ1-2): DAMVIQNPRYQVTQFGKPVTLSCSQTLNHNVMYWYQQKSSQAPKLLFHYYDKDFNNEADTPDNFQSRRPNTSFCFLDIRSPGLGDTAMYLCATSRDLAGGYTFGSGTRLTVV.

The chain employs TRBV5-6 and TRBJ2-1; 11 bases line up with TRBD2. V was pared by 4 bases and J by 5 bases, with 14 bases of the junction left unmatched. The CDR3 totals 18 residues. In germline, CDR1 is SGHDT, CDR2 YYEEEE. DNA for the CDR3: TGTGCCAGCAGCGGCGGACTAGCGGGCTACTTCGGCCACAATGAGCAGTTCTTC. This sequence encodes CASSGGLAGYFGHNEQFF.

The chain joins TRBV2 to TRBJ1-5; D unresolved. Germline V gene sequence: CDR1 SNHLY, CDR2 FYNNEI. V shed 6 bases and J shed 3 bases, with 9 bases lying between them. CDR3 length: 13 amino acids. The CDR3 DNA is TGTGCCAGCAGGCCAGAATCCAATCAGCCCCAGCATTTT. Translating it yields CASRPESNQPQHF. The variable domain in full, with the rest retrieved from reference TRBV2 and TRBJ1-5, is EPEVTQTPSHQVTQMGQEVILRCVPISNHLYFYWYRQILGQKVEFLVSFYNNEISEKSEIFDDQFSVERPDGSNFTLKIRSTKLEDSAMYFCASRPESNQPQHFGDGTRLSIL.

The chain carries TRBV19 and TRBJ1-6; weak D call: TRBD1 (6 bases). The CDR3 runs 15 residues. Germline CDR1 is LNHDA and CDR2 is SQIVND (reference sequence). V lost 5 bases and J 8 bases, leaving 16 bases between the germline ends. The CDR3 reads CASSPDTGNDSPLHF. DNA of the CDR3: TGTGCCAGTAGTCCCGATACAGGGAATGATTCACCCCTCCACTTT.

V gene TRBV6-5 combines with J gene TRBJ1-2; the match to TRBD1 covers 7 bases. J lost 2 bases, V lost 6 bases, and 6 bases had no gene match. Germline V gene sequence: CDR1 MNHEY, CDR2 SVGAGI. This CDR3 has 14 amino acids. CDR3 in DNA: TGTGCCAGCAGCCGGACAGGTGCCAACTATGGCTACACCTTC. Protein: CASSRTGANYGYTF.

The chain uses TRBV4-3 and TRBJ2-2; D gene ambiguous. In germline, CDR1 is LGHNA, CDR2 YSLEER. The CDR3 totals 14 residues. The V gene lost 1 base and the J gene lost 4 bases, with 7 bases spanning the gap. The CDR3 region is CASSQGSATGELFF. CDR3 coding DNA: TGCGCCAGCAGCCAAGGCAGTGCCACCGGGGAGCTGTTTTTT.

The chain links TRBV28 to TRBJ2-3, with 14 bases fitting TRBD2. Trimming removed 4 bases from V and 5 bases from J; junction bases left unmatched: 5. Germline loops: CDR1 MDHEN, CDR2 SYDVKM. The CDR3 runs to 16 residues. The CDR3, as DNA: TGTGCCAGCAGTTCAGTGACTAGCGGGGGGGGAGATACGCAGTATTTT. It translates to CASSSVTSGGGDTQYF.

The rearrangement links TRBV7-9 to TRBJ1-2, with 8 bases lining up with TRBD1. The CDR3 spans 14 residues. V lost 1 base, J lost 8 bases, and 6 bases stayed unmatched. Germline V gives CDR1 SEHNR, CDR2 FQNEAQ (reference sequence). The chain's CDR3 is CASSLGQGQGGYTF. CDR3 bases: TGTGCCAGCAGCTTAGGACAGGGGCAAGGGGGCTACACCTTC.

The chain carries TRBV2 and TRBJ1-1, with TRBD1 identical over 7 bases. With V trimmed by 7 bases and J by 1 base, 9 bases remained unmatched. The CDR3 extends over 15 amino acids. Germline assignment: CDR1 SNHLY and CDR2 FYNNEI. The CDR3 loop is CASTPLRGANTEAFF. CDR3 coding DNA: TGTGCCAGCACTCCCCTCAGGGGGGCGAACACTGAAGCTTTCTTT.

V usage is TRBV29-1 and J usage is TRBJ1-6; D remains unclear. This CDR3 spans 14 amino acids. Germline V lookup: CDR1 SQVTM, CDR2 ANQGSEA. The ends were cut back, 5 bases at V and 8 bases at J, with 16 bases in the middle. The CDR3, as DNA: TGCAGCGTTTGGACGGGAGACCTCCATTCACCCCTCCACTTT. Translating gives CSVWTGDLHSPLHF.

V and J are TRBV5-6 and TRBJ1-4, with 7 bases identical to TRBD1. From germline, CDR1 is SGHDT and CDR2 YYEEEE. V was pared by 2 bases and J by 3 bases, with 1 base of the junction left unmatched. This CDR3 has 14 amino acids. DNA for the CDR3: TGTGCCAGCAGCTTCGGACAGGCTAATGAAAAACTGTTTTTT. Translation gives CASSFGQANEKLFF.